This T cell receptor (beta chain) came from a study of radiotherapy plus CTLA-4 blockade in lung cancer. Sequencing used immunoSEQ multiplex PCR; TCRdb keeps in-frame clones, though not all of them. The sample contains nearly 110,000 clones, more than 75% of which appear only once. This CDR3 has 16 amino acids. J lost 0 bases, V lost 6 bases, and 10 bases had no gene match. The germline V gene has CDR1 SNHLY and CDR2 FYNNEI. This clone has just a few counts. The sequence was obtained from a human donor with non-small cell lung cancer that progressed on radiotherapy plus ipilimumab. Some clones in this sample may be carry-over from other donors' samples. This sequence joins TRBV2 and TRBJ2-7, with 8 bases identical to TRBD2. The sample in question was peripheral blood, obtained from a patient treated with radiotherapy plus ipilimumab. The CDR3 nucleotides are TGTGCCAGCAGCCCAACTTCCGGGGGGGACTCCTACGAGCAGTACTTC. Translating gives CASSPTSGGDSYEQYF.